The following is a T cell receptor (beta chain) sequence with its context. Its antigen has not been determined. Nothing much larger sits one base from this clone, and base qualities are not available. The data were taken from a study of T cell repertoires in Merkel cell carcinoma (dated by TCRdb to about 2019). Turning to the overall study: The study excluded patients who had received intralesional immunotherapy or systemic immune checkpoint blockade before the biopsy. The MCPyV-specific clonotypes were initially defined from expanded tumor-infiltrating lymphocytes through tetramer sorting, cloning and paired TCR sequencing. Inclusion required a diagnosis of MCPyV-positive Merkel cell carcinoma and successful in vitro expansion of tumor-infiltrating lymphocytes.

TRB CDR3 sequencing and data processing of tumor genomic DNA were performed with the immunoSEQ assay. TCRdb holds this immuneACCESS table with in-frame rearrangements only. Some clones are missing; in checked studies, unresolved V genes explain under half, and the rest has no known cause. A total of around 14,000 clones appear in this sample, about four fifths of them only once. The top ten hold roughly 15% of the sample. The investigation overall reported the following: No normal tissue biopsies were studied.

Each study subject had MCPyV-positive Merkel cell carcinoma confirmed by biopsy and had serum antibodies to T-antigen that tested positive. Genomic DNA was extracted from more than 5 adjacent 10-micron frozen tumor sections without any cell sorting or culture. Tumor biopsy tissue of roughly 5 x 5 x 5 mm was frozen in optimal cutting temperature compound. In the frozen biopsy, scout sections stained with hematoxylin and eosin confirmed plenty of Merkel cell carcinoma along with infiltrating cells. CDR1 and CDR2 were assigned from the germline V gene as MDHEN and SYDVKM. From its cysteine to its phenylalanine, the CDR3 spans 14 amino acids. Just the 42-base CDR3 DNA is kept, in frame starting at base 1. The V and J ends are trimmed by 5 bases and 4 bases, leaving 14 bases between them.

The V and J genes are TRBV28 and TRBJ2-5; the D gene is tentatively TRBD1 or TRBD2, each matching 6 bases. The specimen sequenced was tumor tissue. The origin of this receptor is an adult with Merkel cell carcinoma. The CDR3 region reads CASSTGAGGETQYF. The DNA sequence is given as TGTGCCAGCAGTACGGGGGCTGGGGGAGAGACCCAGTACTTC.